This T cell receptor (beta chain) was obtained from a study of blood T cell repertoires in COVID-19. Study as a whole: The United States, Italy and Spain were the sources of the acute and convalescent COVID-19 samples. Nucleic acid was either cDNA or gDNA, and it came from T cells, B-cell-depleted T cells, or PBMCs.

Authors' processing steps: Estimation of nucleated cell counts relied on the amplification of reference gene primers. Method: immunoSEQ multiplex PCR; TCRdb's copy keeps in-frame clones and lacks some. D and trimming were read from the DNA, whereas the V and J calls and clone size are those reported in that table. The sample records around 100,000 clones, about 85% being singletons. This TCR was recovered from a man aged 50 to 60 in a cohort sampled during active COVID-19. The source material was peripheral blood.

CDR3 coding DNA: TGTGCCACCAGTGCCCAGGAAGGAACTGAAGCTTTCTTT. It codes for CATSAQEGTEAFF. The gene calls are TRBV24-1 and TRBJ1-1; D is ambiguous. This CDR3 comprises 13 residues. Trimming shortened V by 5 bases and J by 5 bases, and 11 bases separated the two germline ends. In germline, CDR1 is KGHDR, CDR2 SFDVKD.